This T cell receptor beta chain was sequenced in a study of human T cells and chemical hapten exposure. Study information: The variation in per-sample TCR yields arose mainly from small differences in pooled library volumes.

It was unfractionated whole blood from which total RNA was extracted. Note on this clonotype: As yet, its antigen is unknown.

Unique molecular identifiers were linked by the library to individual cDNA molecules. Original processing notes: A per-sample median of roughly 91,000 TCRs was observed, with a range of roughly 23,224 to 750,000. From the 5' RACE reads, TCRdb called clonotypes with MiXCR, one entry per CDR3 protein. V and J calls and clone size were set by TCRdb, not the authors. The repertoire consists of 95,000 to 120,000 distinct CDR3 sequences, with 19% occurring once and the leading ten covering approximately 3%. Trimming at V came to 7 bases and at J to 1 base, leaving 13 bases not matched to a gene. This CDR3 is 17 amino acids long. CDR1 is MDHEN, CDR2 SYDVKM, per germline. Study-wide points: With DPC sensitization, TCRs exceeding 1 in 1000 frequency showed no change.

This chain joins TRBV28 and TRBJ2-7; 10 positions agree with TRBD2. The sequence was obtained from a human donor in good health. The CDR3 loop reads CASTSTWLAGASYEQYF. The CDR3, as DNA: TGTGCCAGCACCTCCACCTGGCTAGCGGGAGCTTCCTACGAGCAGTACTTC.